This TCR beta chain was sequenced during a study of human T cells and chemical hapten exposure. Study information: Patch tests applied 0.01% DPC to the upper back and were scored after 6 days. It was small differences in pooled library volume that mainly caused per-sample TCR yields to vary.

Time point described: patch test 1, 2 weeks after DPC sensitization. As for treatment: therapeutic diphenylcyclopropenone sensitization with weekly scalp DPC. Whole blood, unfractionated, served as the material for total RNA extraction. TCRdb re-called the RACE reads through MiXCR, storing one row per CDR3 protein. The table includes some 400,000 distinct CDR3 sequences, about 4.8% detected once. This clonotype was seen a handful of times. Per the germline V gene, CDR1 is MNHEY and CDR2 is SMNVEV (reference sequence). The V end lost 4 bases, the J end lost 5 bases, and 12 bases lay between the germline ends. The CDR3 sequence is 13 residues long.

The starting material was whole blood, obtained in connection with sensitization to the hapten diphenylcyclopropenone (DPC). The chain couples TRBV27 to TRBJ2-7; the D gene is possibly TRBD1 (6 bases). This sequence originates from a woman aged 45-60 years with alopecia areata. Some clones in this sample may be carry-over from other donors' samples. The CDR3 is CASSSQNRDEQYF. In DNA, the CDR3 is TGTGCCAGCAGTTCGCAGAACAGGGACGAGCAGTACTTC.